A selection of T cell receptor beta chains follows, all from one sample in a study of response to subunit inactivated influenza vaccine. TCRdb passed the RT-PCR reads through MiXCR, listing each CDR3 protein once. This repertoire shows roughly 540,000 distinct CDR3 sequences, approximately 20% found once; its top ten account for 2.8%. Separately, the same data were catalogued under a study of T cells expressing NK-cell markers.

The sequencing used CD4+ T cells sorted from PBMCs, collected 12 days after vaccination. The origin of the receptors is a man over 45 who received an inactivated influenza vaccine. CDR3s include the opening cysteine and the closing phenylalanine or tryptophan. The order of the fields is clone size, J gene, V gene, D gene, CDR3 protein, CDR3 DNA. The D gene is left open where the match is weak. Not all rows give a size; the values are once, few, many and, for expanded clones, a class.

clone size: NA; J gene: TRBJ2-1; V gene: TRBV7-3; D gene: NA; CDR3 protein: CASSLNGVSYNEQFF; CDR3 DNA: TGTGCCAGCAGCTTAAACGGAGTCTCCTACAATGAGCAGTTCTTC
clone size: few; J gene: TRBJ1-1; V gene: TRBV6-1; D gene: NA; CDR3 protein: CASGRRSGTEAFF; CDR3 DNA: TGTGCCAGCGGCCGCCGGTCTGGCACTGAAGCTTTCTTT
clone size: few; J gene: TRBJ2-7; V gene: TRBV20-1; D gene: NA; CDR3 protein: CSAITLSGYSYEQYF; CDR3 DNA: TGCAGTGCCATCACTCTATCGGGTTACTCCTACGAGCAGTACTTC
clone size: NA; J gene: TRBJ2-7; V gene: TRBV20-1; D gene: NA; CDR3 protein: CSARNLAFDEQYF; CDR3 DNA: TGCAGTGCTAGAAACTTAGCTTTTGACGAGCAGTACTTC
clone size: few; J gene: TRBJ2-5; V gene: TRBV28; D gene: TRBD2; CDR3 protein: CASSSVASGSRYQETQYF; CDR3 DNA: TGTGCCAGCAGTTCGGTGGCTAGCGGGAGCAGGTACCAAGAGACCCAGTACTTC
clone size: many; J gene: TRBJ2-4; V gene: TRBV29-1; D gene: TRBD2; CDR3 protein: CSVVKGGKNIQYF; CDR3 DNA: TGCAGCGTTGTCAAGGGAGGGAAAAACATTCAGTACTTC
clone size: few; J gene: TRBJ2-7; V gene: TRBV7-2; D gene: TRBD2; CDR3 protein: CASSLVWRGGHEQYF; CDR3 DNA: TGTGCCAGCAGCTTAGTTTGGCGGGGGGGCCACGAGCAGTACTTC
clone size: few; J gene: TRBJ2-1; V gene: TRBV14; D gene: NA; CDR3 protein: CASSGVSSYNEQFF; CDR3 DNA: TGTGCCAGCAGTGGCGTAAGCTCCTACAATGAGCAGTTCTTC
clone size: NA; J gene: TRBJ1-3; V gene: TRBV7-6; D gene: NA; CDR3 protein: CASIFDGAGRSGNTIYF; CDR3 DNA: TGTGCCAGCATCTTTGATGGCGCAGGGCGCTCTGGAAACACCATATATTTT
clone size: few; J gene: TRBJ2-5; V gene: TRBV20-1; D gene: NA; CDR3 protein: CSARGATPGGETQYF; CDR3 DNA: TGCAGTGCCAGAGGGGCTACCCCCGGCGGGGAGACCCAGTACTTC
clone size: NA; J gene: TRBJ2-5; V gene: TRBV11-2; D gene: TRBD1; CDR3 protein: CASSLGGQGSSEVYMRTQYF; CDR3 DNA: TGTGCCAGCAGCTTAGGGGGACAGGGGAGTTCCGAGGTTTATATGAGGACCCAGTACTTC
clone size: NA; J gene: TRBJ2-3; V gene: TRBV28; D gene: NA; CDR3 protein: CASSLNRVDVAQYF; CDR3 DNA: TGTGCCAGCAGTTTAAACAGGGTTGACGTTGCGCAGTATTTT
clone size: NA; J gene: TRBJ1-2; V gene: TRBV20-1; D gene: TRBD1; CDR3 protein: CSASTGGSSEYGYTF; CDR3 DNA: TGCAGTGCGAGTACAGGGGGTAGTTCGGAATATGGCTACACCTTC
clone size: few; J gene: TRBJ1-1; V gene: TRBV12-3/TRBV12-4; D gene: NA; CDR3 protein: CASSPYRESTEAFF; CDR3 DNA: TGTGCCAGCAGTCCATACAGGGAAAGCACTGAAGCTTTCTTT
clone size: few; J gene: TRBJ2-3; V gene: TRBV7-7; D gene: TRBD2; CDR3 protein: CASSPLAESTDTQYF; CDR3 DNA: TGTGCCAGCAGCCCACTAGCGGAGTCGACAGATACGCAGTATTTT
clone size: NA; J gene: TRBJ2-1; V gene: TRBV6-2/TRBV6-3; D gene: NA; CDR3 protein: CASSYSFGTGEQFF; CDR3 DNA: TGTGCCAGCAGTTACTCTTTTGGCACCGGCGAGCAGTTCTTC
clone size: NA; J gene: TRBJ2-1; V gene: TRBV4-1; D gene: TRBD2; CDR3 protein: CASSQDGTSGGREQFF; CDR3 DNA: TGCGCCAGCAGCCAAGATGGAACTAGCGGGGGACGTGAGCAGTTCTTC
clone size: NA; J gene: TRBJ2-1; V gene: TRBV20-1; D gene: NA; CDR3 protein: CSARLVNEQFF; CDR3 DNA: TGCAGTGCTAGGTTGGTCAATGAGCAGTTCTTC
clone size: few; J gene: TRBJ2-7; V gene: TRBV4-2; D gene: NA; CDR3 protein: CASSQEGTSYEQYF; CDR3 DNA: TGTGCCAGCAGCCAAGAGGGGACATCCTACGAGCAGTACTTC
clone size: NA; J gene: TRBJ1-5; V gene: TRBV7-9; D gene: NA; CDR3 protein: CASSSALAGQPQHF; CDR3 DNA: TGTGCCAGCAGCTCGGCCCTAGCTGGTCAGCCCCAGCATTTT
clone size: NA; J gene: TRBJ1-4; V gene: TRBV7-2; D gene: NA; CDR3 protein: CASSVRNLEKLFF; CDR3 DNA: TGTGCCAGCAGCGTGAGGAATTTGGAAAAACTGTTTTTT
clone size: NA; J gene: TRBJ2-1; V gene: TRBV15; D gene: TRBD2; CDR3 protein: CATSRAAGPNNEQFF; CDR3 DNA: TGTGCCACCAGCAGAGCAGCGGGACCAAACAATGAGCAGTTCTTC
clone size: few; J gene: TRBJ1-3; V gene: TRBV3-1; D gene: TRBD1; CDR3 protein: CASRAMRRDRAGNTIYF; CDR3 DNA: TGTGCCAGCAGAGCCATGAGACGGGACAGGGCTGGAAACACCATATATTTT
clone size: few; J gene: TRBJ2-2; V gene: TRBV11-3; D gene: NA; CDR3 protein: CASSSDRVQNTGELFF; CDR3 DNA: TGTGCCAGCAGCTCCGACAGAGTCCAGAACACCGGGGAGCTGTTTTTT
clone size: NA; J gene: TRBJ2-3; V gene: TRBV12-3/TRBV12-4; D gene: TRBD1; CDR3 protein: CASSYRTGGPRDTQYF; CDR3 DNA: TGTGCCAGCAGTTACAGGACAGGGGGCCCTCGGGATACGCAGTATTTT
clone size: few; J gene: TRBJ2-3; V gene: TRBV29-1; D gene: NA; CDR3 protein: CSVGSELGTQYF; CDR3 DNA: TGCAGCGTTGGGTCCGAGCTTGGTACGCAGTATTTT
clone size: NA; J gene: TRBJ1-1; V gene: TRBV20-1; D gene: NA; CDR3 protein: CSAPRYGITEAFF; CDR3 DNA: TGCAGTGCGCCCCGATACGGGATAACTGAAGCTTTCTTT
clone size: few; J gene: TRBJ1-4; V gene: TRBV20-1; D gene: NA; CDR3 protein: CSAILQGGEKLFF; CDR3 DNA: TGCAGTGCTATACTACAGGGTGGTGAAAAACTGTTTTTT
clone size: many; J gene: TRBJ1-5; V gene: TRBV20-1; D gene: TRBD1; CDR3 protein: CSAKAKQGTQPQHF; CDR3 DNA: TGCAGTGCGAAGGCAAAACAGGGGACTCAGCCCCAGCATTTT
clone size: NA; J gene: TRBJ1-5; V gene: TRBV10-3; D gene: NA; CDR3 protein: CAISEQMGQPQHF; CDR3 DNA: TGTGCCATCAGTGAACAGATGGGTCAGCCCCAGCATTTT
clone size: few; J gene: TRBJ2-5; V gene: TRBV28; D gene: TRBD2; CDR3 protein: CASSLRGGKETQYF; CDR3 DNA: TGTGCCAGCAGTTTGCGGGGGGGAAAAGAGACCCAGTACTTC
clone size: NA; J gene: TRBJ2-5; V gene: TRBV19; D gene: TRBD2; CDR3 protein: CASSMRTSGRGETQYF; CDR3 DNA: TGTGCCAGTAGTATGAGGACTAGCGGGAGGGGGGAGACCCAGTACTTC
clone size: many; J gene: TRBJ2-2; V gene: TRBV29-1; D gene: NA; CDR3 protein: CSVARDTGELFF; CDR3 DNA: TGCAGCGTTGCCCGGGACACCGGGGAGCTGTTTTTT
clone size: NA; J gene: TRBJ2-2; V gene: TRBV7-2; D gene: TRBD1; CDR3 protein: CAILTGGLSTGELFF; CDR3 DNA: TGTGCCATCCTAACAGGGGGGTTGTCCACCGGGGAGCTGTTTTTT
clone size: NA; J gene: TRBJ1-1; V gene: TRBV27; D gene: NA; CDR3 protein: CASIKQGLNTEAFF; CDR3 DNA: TGTGCCAGCATCAAACAGGGTTTGAACACTGAAGCTTTCTTT
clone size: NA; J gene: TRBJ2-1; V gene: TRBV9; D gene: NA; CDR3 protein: CASSAGTRSSYNEQFF; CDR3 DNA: TGTGCCAGCAGCGCAGGGACAAGGAGCTCCTACAATGAGCAGTTCTTC
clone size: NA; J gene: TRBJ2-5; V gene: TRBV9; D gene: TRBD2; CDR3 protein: CASSVAPSGVQETQYF; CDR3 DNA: TGTGCCAGCAGCGTAGCTCCTAGCGGGGTACAAGAGACCCAGTACTTC
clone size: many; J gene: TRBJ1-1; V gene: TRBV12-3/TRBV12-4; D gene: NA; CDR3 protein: CASSPSGVNTEAFF; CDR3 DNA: TGTGCCAGCAGTCCCTCAGGGGTGAACACTGAAGCTTTCTTT
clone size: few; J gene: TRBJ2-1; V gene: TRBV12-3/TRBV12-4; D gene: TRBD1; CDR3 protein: CASSRPYRGRLENEQFF; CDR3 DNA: TGTGCCAGCAGTAGGCCCTACAGGGGGCGCCTTGAAAATGAGCAGTTCTTC
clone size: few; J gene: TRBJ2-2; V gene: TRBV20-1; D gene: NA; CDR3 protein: CSARIGLRTNTGELFF; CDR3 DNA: TGCAGTGCTAGAATCGGATTACGGACGAACACCGGGGAGCTGTTTTTT
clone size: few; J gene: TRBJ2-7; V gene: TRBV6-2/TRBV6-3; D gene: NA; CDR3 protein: CASSYSGTQYYEQYF; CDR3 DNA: TGTGCCAGCAGTTACTCGGGGACTCAGTACTACGAGCAGTACTTC
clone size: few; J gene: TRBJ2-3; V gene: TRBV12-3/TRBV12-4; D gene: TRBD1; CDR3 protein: CASSFQGEDTQYF; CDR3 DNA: TGTGCCAGCAGTTTCCAGGGGGAGGATACGCAGTATTTT
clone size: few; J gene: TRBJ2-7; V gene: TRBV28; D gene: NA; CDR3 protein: CASRPSTGHNYEQYF; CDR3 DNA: TGTGCCAGCAGACCCTCGACGGGACATAACTACGAGCAGTACTTC
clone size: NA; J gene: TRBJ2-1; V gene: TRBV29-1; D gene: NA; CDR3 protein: CSASKAYNEQFF; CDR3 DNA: TGCAGCGCCAGCAAGGCCTACAATGAGCAGTTCTTC
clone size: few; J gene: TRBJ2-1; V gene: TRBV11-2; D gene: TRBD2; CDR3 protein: CASSLRGARLAGSLDEQFF; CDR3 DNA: TGTGCCAGCAGCTTAAGAGGGGCGAGGCTAGCGGGGAGTTTGGATGAGCAGTTCTTC
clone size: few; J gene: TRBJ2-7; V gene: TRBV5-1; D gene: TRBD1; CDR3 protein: CASRADRGVEQYF; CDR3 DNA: TGCGCCAGCAGGGCGGACAGGGGGGTCGAGCAGTACTTC
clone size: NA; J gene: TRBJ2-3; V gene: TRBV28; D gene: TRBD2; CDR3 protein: CASGTSGASSTDTQYF; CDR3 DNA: TGTGCCAGCGGGACTAGCGGGGCCTCTAGCACAGATACGCAGTATTTT
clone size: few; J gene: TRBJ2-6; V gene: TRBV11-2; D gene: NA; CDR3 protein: CASTDVSGANVLTF; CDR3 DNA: TGTGCCAGCACCGATGTCTCTGGGGCCAACGTCCTGACTTTC
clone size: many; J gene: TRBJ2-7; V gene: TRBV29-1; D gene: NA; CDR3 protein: CSVTGSSYEQYF; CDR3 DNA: TGCAGCGTGACCGGGAGCTCCTACGAGCAGTACTTC
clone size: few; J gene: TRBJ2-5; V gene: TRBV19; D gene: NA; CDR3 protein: CASTEQETQYF; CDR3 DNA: TGTGCCAGTACGGAACAAGAGACCCAGTACTTC
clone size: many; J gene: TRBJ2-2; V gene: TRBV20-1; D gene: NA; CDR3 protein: CSARKGGSHTGELFF; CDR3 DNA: TGCAGTGCTAGGAAGGGAGGCTCGCACACCGGGGAGCTGTTTTTT
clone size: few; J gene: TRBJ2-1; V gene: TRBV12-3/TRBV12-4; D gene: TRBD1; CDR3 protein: CASSFRQGVNEQFF; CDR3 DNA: TGTGCCAGCAGTTTTCGACAGGGTGTCAATGAGCAGTTCTTC
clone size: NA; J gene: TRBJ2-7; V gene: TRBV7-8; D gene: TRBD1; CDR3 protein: CASSLRRDRGFYEQYF; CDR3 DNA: TGTGCCAGCAGCTTACGACGGGACAGAGGATTCTACGAGCAGTACTTC
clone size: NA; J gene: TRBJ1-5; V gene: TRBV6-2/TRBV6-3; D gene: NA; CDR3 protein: CASSYGHRQQPQHF; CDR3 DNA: TGTGCCAGCAGTTACGGGCACCGTCAGCAGCCCCAGCATTTT
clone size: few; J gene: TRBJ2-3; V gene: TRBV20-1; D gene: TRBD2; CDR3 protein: CSASTGTRADTQYF; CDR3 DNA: TGCAGTGCTAGTACCGGGACTAGGGCAGATACGCAGTATTTT
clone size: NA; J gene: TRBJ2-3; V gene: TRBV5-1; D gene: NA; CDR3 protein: CASRPGQTYTDTQYF; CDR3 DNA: TGCGCCAGCCGCCCCGGGCAGACTTACACAGATACGCAGTATTTT
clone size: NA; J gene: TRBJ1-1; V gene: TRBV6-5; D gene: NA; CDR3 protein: CASSYRGNSGAFF; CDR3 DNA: TGTGCCAGCAGTTACAGGGGGAATAGTGGAGCTTTCTTT